These 11 T cell receptor beta chains share one sample of origin, sequenced in a study of CD8+ T cells in alopecia areata. Investigators isolated RNA and reverse transcribed it into cDNA to act as the sequencing template. Sequencing used immunoSEQ multiplex PCR; TCRdb keeps in-frame clones, though not all of them. Of 150,000 to 200,000 clones listed, over 55% are singletons. Treatment defined: oral pan-JAK inhibitor, 5-10 mg twice daily. The sample consisted of CD4+ T cells sorted from blood, taken at week 24, from a patient treated with tofacitinib. Source of these receptors: a human donor with alopecia areata.

This clone showed up many times. CDR3 DNA: TGTGCCAGCAGCCATTCGACGGTAGCCAAAAACATTCAGTACTTC. Protein product: CASSHSTVAKNIQYF. This chain joins TRBV7-2 and TRBJ2-4, with D unclear. The CDR3 length is 15 residues. Deletions cut 5 bases from V and 0 bases from J, with 11 bases between. Germline-derived CDR1 and CDR2 are SGHTA and FQGNSA.

The V call is TRBV5-6, the J call TRBJ1-5, with D unclear. V was shortened by 3 bases and J by 3 bases, with 4 bases between the two germline ends. Germline-derived CDR1 and CDR2 are SGHDT and YYEEEE. The CDR3 extends over 12 amino acids. The CDR3 sequence is CASSSDNQPQHF. As DNA, the CDR3 is TGTGCCAGCAGCTCGGACAATCAGCCCCAGCATTTT. The variable domain in full, with the rest retrieved from reference TRBV5-6 and TRBJ1-5, is DAGVTQSPTHLIKTRGQQVTLRCSPKSGHDTVSWYQQALGQGPQFIFQYYEEEERQRGNFPDRFSGHQFPNYSSELNVNALLLGDSALYLCASSSDNQPQHFGDGTRLSIL.

The chain uses TRBV19 and TRBJ2-1; TRBD2 might be the D (6 bases). Germline V lookup: CDR1 LNHDA, CDR2 SQIVND (reference sequence). The CDR3 is 15 amino acids. V shed 1 base and J shed 6 bases, with 13 bases lying between them. The CDR3 is CASSIGGVQGNEQFF. CDR3 DNA: TGTGCCAGTAGTATAGGCGGGGTCCAGGGCAATGAGCAGTTCTTC.

The chain joins TRBV18 to TRBJ1-2; D remains unclear. Trimming removed 2 bases from V and 3 bases from J, with 10 bases in between. The germline gives CDR1 KGHSH, CDR2 LQKENI. The CDR3 covers 14 residues. CDR3 sequence reads: CASSPLSGYYGYTF. DNA of the CDR3: TGTGCCAGCTCACCATTAAGCGGCTACTATGGCTACACCTTC. Complete variable domain (other parts from reference TRBV18 and TRBJ1-2): NAGVMQNPRHLVRRRGQEARLRCSPMKGHSHVYWYRQLPEEGLKFMVYLQKENIIDESGMPKERFSAEFPKEGPSILRIQQVVRGDSAAYFCASSPLSGYYGYTFGSGTRLTVV.

The V gene is TRBV30, the J gene TRBJ1-2; 10 bases map to TRBD1. The V and J ends lost 5 bases and 6 bases, in that order; junction bases with no gene match: 6. The CDR3 consists of 13 residues. Germline V gene lookup returns CDR1 GTSNPN and CDR2 SVGIG (reference sequence). The CDR3 nucleotides are TGTGCCTGGGCCCGTGACAGGGGGCATGGCTACACCTTC. This gives the protein CAWARDRGHGYTF.

Here the CDR3 reads CAWSVGDPEQYF. The CDR3 nucleotides read TGTGCCTGGAGTGTAGGTGACCCTGAGCAGTACTTC. The chain employs TRBV30 and TRBJ2-7; unclear D gene. Looked up from germline, CDR1 is GTSNPN and CDR2 is SVGIG (reference sequence). Trimming took off 0 bases at V and 7 bases at J, with 10 bases between the two ends. There are 12 residues in the CDR3. Together with reference TRBV30 and TRBJ2-7, the CDR3 gives the full variable domain: SQTIHQWPATLVQPVGSPLSLECTVEGTSNPNLYWYRQAAGRGLQLLFYSVGIGQISSEVPQNLSASRPQDRQFILSSKKLLLSDSGFYLCAWSVGDPEQYFGPGTRLTVT.

The chain is built from TRBV13 and TRBJ2-5; 7 nucleotides match TRBD2. The DNA end is more similar to TRBJ2-7, so the J call may be wrong. The germline V gene has CDR1 PRHDT and CDR2 FYEKMQ (reference sequence). The CDR3 sequence is 17 residues long. The CDR3 region has the DNA TGTGCCAGCAGCCAAGACGGGGGGACCGGAACCGTTTGCGAGCAGTACTTC. It translates to CASSQDGGTGTVCEQYF.

V is TRBV4-3 and J is TRBJ2-4; perhaps TRBD2 as D (6 bases). Germline-derived CDR1 and CDR2 are LGHNA and YSLEER. CDR3 size: 15 residues. The ends were cut back, 0 bases at V and 5 bases at J, with 11 bases in the middle. Here the CDR3 reads CASSQEIRRENIQYF. CDR3 bases: TGCGCCAGCAGCCAAGAAATCAGGAGGGAAAACATTCAGTACTTC.

V is TRBV6-5 and J is TRBJ2-7; D call uncertain. Germline values: CDR1 MNHEY, CDR2 SVGAGI. Trimming left V 4 bases short and J 3 bases short, with 4 bases between. This CDR3 comprises 11 residues. The CDR3 DNA reads as TGTGCCAGCAGTTCCGACTACGAGCAGTACTTC. Amino acid sequence: CASSSDYEQYF.

V is TRBV19 and J is TRBJ2-6, with 10 bases identical to TRBD1. V lost 6 bases to trimming and J lost 1 base; unmatched junction nucleotides: 6. The germline V gene has CDR1 LNHDA and CDR2 SQIVND (reference sequence). The CDR3 totals 17 residues. The CDR3 DNA reads as TGTGCCAGTAGCAAAAGGGACAGGGGATCTGGGGCCAACGTCCTGACTTTC. Its protein is CASSKRDRGSGANVLTF.

This rearrangement joins TRBV30 to TRBJ1-1; no clear D gene. The CDR3 spans 15 residues. Trimming left V 3 bases short and J 1 base short, with 15 bases between. The germline V gene has CDR1 GTSNPN and CDR2 SVGIG (reference sequence). CDR3 loop: CAWRRLLPSNTEAFF. CDR3 nucleotide sequence: TGTGCCTGGAGACGCCTCCTTCCCTCGAACACTGAAGCTTTCTTT. Full variable domain (rest looked up from reference TRBV30 and TRBJ1-1): SQTIHQWPATLVQPVGSPLSLECTVEGTSNPNLYWYRQAAGRGLQLLFYSVGIGQISSEVPQNLSASRPQDRQFILSSKKLLLSDSGFYLCAWRRLLPSNTEAFFGQGTRLTVV.